This TCR beta chain was identified in a study of cytomegalovirus exposure and HLA in healthy donors. Study-level background: Genotyping showed roughly 81% of 350 to 400 donors falling in the Caucasian-associated ancestry cluster. Findings and limits, study-wide: As confirmed in vitro, a few CMV-associated chains were specific for CMV antigens. Among TCR beta chains, those listed as cytomegalovirus-associated numbered fewer than 200. In an earlier analysis, about 87% or about 30%: the productive usage of most TCR beta V segments.

Of note for this clone: Its antigen is still unknown. A read error may account for a junction end that differs from germline.

Researchers ran the PCR with 60 Vbeta and 13 Jbeta primers. The data were produced by immunoSEQ multiplex PCR, yet TCRdb's version contains in-frame clones alone and is incomplete. This table holds some 130,000 clones, about 74% found once. The CDR3 contains 17 residues. Germline V lookup: CDR1 SGHRS, CDR2 YFSETQ. The chain uses TRBV5-1 and TRBJ1-1; TRBD1 might be the D (6 bases). Source material: PBMCs. This receptor was identified in a woman aged 45-59 years in good health and CMV-seropositive. CDR3 coding DNA: TGCGCCAGCCGCTTGCCCAGGGGAACAGGCATGAACACTGAAGCTTTCTTT. It specifies CASRLPRGTGMNTEAFF.